This is a list of T cell receptor beta chains from one sample in a study of CD8 T cells in ankylosing spondylitis. MiXCR, applied by TCRdb to the 5' RACE reads, yields one record per CDR3 protein. The profile covers around 250,000 distinct CDR3 sequences, with 18% appearing a single time and approximately 32% taken by the ten largest. The specimen sequenced was blood, either unsorted or a sorted T cell fraction (not recorded which). The receptor source for this set is a male donor with ankylosing spondylitis or in good health (not recorded which). The CDR3 runs from the conserved cysteine through the conserved F or W. A D gene is named only where the DNA matches it firmly. The size of a clone is reported for some rows only, either as once, few or many, or as a class for expanded clones.

D gene	V gene	clone size	J gene	CDR3 DNA	CDR3 protein
NA	TRBV29-1	NA	TRBJ2-4	TGCAGCGTTGAAGACCCCGGGGACAGCGGAGGGTCGGACATTCAGTACTTC	CSVEDPGDSGGSDIQYF
TRBD2	TRBV6-1	few	TRBJ2-1	TGTGCCAGCACCACACTAGCGGGACCGGCCTACAATGAGCAGTTCTTC	CASTTLAGPAYNEQFF
NA	TRBV6-1	many	TRBJ2-1	TGTGCCAGCAGTCTCATCCCGAGCTCCTACAATGAGCAGTTCTTC	CASSLIPSSYNEQFF
NA	TRBV12-3/TRBV12-4	few	TRBJ1-4	TGTGCCAGCAGAAATGAAAGGGTTGAAAAACTGTTTTTT	CASRNERVEKLFF
TRBD2	TRBV7-2	few	TRBJ2-7	TGTGCCAGCAGCTTAGCCTTAGCGGGAATCGTCGACGAGCAGTACTTC	CASSLALAGIVDEQYF
TRBD2	TRBV6-1	NA	TRBJ2-3	TGTGCCAGCATACGTACTAGCGGAAAGGGGAGGGATACGCAGTATTTT	CASIRTSGKGRDTQYF
NA	TRBV12-5	NA	TRBJ2-7	TGTGCCACCAGCCAAGCAATTATAGGGGATCCCTCCTACGAGCAGTACTTC	CATSQAIIGDPSYEQYF
NA	TRBV12-5	NA	TRBJ2-7	TGTGCTAGTGCCCACGGATCGAGCGCCTACGAGCAGTACTTC	CASAHGSSAYEQYF
NA	TRBV4-2	many	TRBJ2-1	TGTGCCAGCAGCCAGGAAGACTCGAGCTCCTACAATGAGCAGTTCTTC	CASSQEDSSSYNEQFF
NA	TRBV4-1	NA	TRBJ2-5	TGCGCCGGCAGCCAAGAGACAGGTCGCCAAGAGACCCAGTACTTC	CAGSQETGRQETQYF
TRBD1	TRBV29-1	many	TRBJ2-3	TGCAGCGTTGACCCCTACGGACAGGGGGCCTACACAGATACGCAGTATTTT	CSVDPYGQGAYTDTQYF
TRBD1	TRBV9	many	TRBJ1-4	TGTGCCAGCAGCGTAGCTGGGACAGGGGTGGAAAAACTGTTTTTT	CASSVAGTGVEKLFF
NA	TRBV20-1	NA	TRBJ2-1	TGCAGTGCTAGTCGGCTGAACAATGAGCAGTTCTTC	CSASRLNNEQFF
NA	TRBV7-7	NA	TRBJ2-2	TGTGCTAGCAGCTTATCATCCGGCGGGGAGCTGTTTTTT	CASSLSSGGELFF
NA	TRBV27	few	TRBJ2-2	TGTGCCAGCAGTTTATTCGATCGAGGGAACACCGGGGAGCTGTTTTTT	CASSLFDRGNTGELFF
NA	TRBV20-1	many	TRBJ2-1	TGCAGTGCTAGAGATCCGGGCGCCATGGGGCAGTTCTTC	CSARDPGAMGQFF